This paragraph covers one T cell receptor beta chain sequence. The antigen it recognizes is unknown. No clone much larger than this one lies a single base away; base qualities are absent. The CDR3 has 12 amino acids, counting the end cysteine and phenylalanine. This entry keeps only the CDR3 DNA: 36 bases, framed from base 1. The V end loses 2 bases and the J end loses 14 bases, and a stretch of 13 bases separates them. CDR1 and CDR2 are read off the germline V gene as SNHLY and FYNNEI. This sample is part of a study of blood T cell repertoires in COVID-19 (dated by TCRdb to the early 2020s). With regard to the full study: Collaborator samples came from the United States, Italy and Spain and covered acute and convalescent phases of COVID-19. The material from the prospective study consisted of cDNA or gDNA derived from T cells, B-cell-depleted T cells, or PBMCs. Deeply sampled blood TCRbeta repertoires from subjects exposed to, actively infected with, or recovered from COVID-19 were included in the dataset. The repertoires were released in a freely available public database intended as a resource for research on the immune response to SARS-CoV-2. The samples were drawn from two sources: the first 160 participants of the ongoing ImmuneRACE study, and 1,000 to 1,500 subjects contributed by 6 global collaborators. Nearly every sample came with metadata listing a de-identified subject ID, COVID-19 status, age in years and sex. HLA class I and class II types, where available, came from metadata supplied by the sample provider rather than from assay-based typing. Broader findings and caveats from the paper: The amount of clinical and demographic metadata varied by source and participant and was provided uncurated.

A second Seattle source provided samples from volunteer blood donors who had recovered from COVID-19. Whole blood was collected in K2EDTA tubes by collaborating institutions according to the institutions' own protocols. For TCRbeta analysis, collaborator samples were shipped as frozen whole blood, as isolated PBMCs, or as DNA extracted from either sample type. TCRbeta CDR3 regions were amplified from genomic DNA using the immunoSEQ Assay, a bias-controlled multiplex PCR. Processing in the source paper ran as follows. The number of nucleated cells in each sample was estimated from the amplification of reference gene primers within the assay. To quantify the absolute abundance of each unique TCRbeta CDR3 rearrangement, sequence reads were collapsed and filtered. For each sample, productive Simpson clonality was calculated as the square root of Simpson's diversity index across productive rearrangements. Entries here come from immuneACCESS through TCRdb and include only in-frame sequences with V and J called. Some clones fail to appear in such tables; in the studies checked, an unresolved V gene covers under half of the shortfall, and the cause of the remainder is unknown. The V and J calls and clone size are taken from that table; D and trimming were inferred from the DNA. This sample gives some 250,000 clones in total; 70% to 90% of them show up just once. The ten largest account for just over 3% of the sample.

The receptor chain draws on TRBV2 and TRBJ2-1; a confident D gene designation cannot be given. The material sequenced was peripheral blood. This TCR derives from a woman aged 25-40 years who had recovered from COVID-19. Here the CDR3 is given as CASSETPTPEFF. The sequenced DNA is TGTGCCAGCAGTGAAACCCCAACCCCGGAGTTCTTC.